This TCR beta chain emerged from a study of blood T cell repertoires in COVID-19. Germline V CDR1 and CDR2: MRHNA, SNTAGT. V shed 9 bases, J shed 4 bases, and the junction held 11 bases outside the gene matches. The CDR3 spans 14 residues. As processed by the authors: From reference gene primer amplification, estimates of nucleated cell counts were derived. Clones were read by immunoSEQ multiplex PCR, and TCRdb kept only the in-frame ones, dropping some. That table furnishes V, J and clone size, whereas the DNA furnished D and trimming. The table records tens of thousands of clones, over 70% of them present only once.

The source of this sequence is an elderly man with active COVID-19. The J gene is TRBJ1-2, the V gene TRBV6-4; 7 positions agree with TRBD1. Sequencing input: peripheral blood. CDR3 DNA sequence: TGTGCCAGTTCAAAGGCCAGGGGGGCCTATGGCTACACCTTC. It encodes CASSKARGAYGYTF.